These 22 T cell receptor beta chains originate from one sample sequenced in a study of T cell clones after liver transplantation. Here immunoSEQ multiplex PCR was the method, and the copy in TCRdb shows in-frame clones only, minus some. The data hold over 14,000 clones, with around 90% observed a single time. Material: CD8+ T cells from blood, obtained before liver transplant. These receptors were taken from a human donor who received a liver transplant.

The chain links TRBV27 to TRBJ1-3, with 7 bases that match TRBD1. V gave up 6 bases and J gave up 0 bases; unmatched junction bases: 11. Per germline, CDR1 MNHEY and CDR2 SMNVEV (reference sequence). This CDR3 contains 17 residues. CDR3 nucleotide sequence: TGTGCCAGCAGCCCGAGGCGGGGGACAGCCTCTGGAAACACCATATATTTT. Translated, it gives CASSPRRGTASGNTIYF.

The rearrangement uses TRBV19 and TRBJ1-1; D gene unclear. Germline lookup yields CDR1 LNHDA and CDR2 SQIVND (reference sequence). V was clipped by 3 bases and J by 5 bases, with 22 bases between them. This CDR3 is built from 17 residues. CDR3 loop: CASSIGSGPPFRTEAFF. The DNA for the CDR3 is TGTGCCAGTAGTATTGGTTCCGGGCCTCCCTTCAGGACTGAAGCTTTCTTT.

The genes are TRBV5-1 and TRBJ1-1; D not resolved. Trimming took off 0 bases at V and 10 bases at J, with 7 bases between the two ends. Per the germline V gene, CDR1 is SGHRS and CDR2 is YFSETQ. The CDR3 runs 11 residues. The CDR3 DNA is TGCGCCAGCAGCTTGGCCGGGGTAGCTTTCTTT. Its protein is CASSLAGVAFF.

The chain is built from TRBV6-5 and TRBJ2-2; no definite D call. The CDR3 contains 12 residues. Germline CDR1 reads MNHEY; CDR2 reads SVGAGI. The ends were cut back, 2 bases at V and 7 bases at J, with 5 bases in the middle. CDR3 amino acids: CASSYGRGELFF. For the CDR3, the DNA is TGTGCCAGCAGTTACGGTCGCGGGGAGCTGTTTTTT.

A single count supports this clone. The rearrangement joins TRBV9 to TRBJ2-3, with D possibly being TRBD2 (5 bases). CDR3 length equals 14 residues. Trimming removed 4 bases at V and 7 bases at J, with 16 bases between. The germline CDR1 and CDR2 sequences are SGDLS and YYNGEE. The CDR3 DNA sequence: TGTGCCAGCAGCCCCGGACTCGCCGGGAATACGCAGTATTTT. Amino acid sequence: CASSPGLAGNTQYF.

The chain links TRBV6-4 to TRBJ2-1; the D call may be TRBD1 or TRBD2 (5 bases each). CDR1 and CDR2 (germline): MRHNA, SNTAGT. The CDR3 totals 13 residues. V was pared by 6 bases and J by 9 bases, with 15 bases between. The CDR3 coding sequence is TGTGCCAGCAGCGTTGGGGGTGGGAGTGAGCAGTTCTTC. Protein: CASSVGGGSEQFF.

The chain recombines TRBV27 with TRBJ2-1, with D tentatively TRBD2 (5 bases). This CDR3 comprises 15 residues. Germline lookup yields CDR1 MNHEY and CDR2 SMNVEV (reference sequence). CDR3 residues: CATGNGMRPYNEQFF. The DNA of the CDR3 is TGTGCGACGGGTAACGGGATGCGGCCCTACAATGAGCAGTTCTTC.

This chain links TRBV6-1 with TRBJ1-5; 7 bases map to TRBD1. The ends lost 2 bases at V and 3 bases at J; junction bases unmatched: 7. CDR1 and CDR2 from the germline V gene are MNHNS and SASEGT. The CDR3 has 16 residues. The CDR3 spells CASSESQDRVNQPQHF. The CDR3 nucleotides read TGTGCCAGCAGTGAATCCCAAGACAGGGTCAATCAGCCCCAGCATTTT.

The V call is TRBV4-3, the J call TRBJ2-3; D gene ambiguous. The V gene lost 6 bases and the J gene lost 2 bases, with 9 bases spanning the gap. Germline V gene sequence: CDR1 LGHNA, CDR2 YSLEER. The CDR3 length is 13 residues. As DNA, the CDR3 is TGCGCCAGCAGGGAGTCAGTCACAGATACGCAGTATTTT. As protein: CASRESVTDTQYF.

This chain connects TRBV7-2 to TRBJ2-7; no reliable D call. The CDR3 has 13 amino acids. The germline V gene encodes CDR1 SGHTA and CDR2 FQGNSA. V gave up 1 base and J gave up 3 bases, with 7 bases separating them. The CDR3 DNA reads as TGTGCCAGCAGCTTAGGTCTCTACTACGAGCAGTACTTC. This gives the protein CASSLGLYYEQYF. The full variable domain, its missing parts supplied by reference TRBV7-2 and TRBJ2-7, is GAGVSQSPSNKVTEKGKDVELRCDPISGHTALYWYRQSLGQGLEFLIYFQGNSAPDKSGLPSDRFSAERTGGSVSTLTIQRTQQEDSAVYLCASSLGLYYEQYFGPGTRLTVT.

The chain links TRBV18 to TRBJ2-4; D not resolved. The CDR3 is made up of 13 amino acids. The germline gives CDR1 KGHSH, CDR2 LQKENI. The ends were cut back, 2 bases at V and 9 bases at J, with 11 bases in the middle. The CDR3 reads CASSPSGGGIQYF. Written as DNA, the CDR3 is TGTGCCAGCTCACCAAGTGGCGGCGGCATTCAGTACTTC. The full variable domain, completed using reference TRBV18 and TRBJ2-4, is NAGVMQNPRHLVRRRGQEARLRCSPMKGHSHVYWYRQLPEEGLKFMVYLQKENIIDESGMPKERFSAEFPKEGPSILRIQQVVRGDSAAYFCASSPSGGGIQYFGAGTRLSVL.

The V gene is TRBV19, the J gene TRBJ1-1; D perhaps matches TRBD1 (5 bases). V lost 5 bases and J lost 4, with 11 bases in between. From germline, CDR1 is LNHDA and CDR2 SQIVND (reference sequence). CDR3 size: 13 residues. CDR3 region: CASSRGGITEAFF. The CDR3 region has the DNA TGTGCCAGTAGTCGGGGGGGGATCACTGAAGCTTTCTTT.

This chain joins TRBV7-6 and TRBJ2-7; TRBD1 matches 10 bases. Looked up from germline, CDR1 is SGHVS and CDR2 is FNYEAQ. CDR3 size: 16 residues. Trimming removed 5 bases from V and 1 base from J; junction bases left unmatched: 8. For the CDR3, the DNA is TGTGCCAGCAGCCCACGGCCGGGACAGGGGTCCTACGAGCAGTACTTC. As protein: CASSPRPGQGSYEQYF.

V usage is TRBV27 and J usage is TRBJ2-1; tentative D call: TRBD2 (6 bases). CDR1 is MNHEY and CDR2 is SMNVEV in the germline V gene (reference sequence). CDR3 length: 15 residues. V lost 2 bases, J lost 1 base, and 9 bases lay in between. CDR3 sequence: CASSLGGSSYNEQFF. The CDR3 DNA follows: TGTGCCAGCAGTTTAGGGGGGAGTTCCTACAATGAGCAGTTCTTC.

This chain's CDR3 is CASSSGTGGFYEQYF. The CDR3 nucleotides read TGTGCCAGCAGTTCCGGGACAGGGGGCTTTTACGAGCAGTACTTC. The chain links TRBV27 to TRBJ2-7, with TRBD1 identical over 12 bases. From germline, CDR1 is MNHEY and CDR2 SMNVEV (reference sequence). With 4 bases clipped from V and 4 bases from J, the junction kept 5 bases outside the gene matches. The CDR3 totals 15 residues.

The chain is built from TRBV27 and TRBJ1-2; TRBD1 is a possible D gene (5 bases). This CDR3 has 13 amino acids. Germline V gene sequence: CDR1 MNHEY, CDR2 SMNVEV (reference sequence). V shed 4 bases and J shed 8 bases, with 14 bases lying between them. The CDR3 coding sequence is TGTGCCAGCAGTTCAGGGCCCTATGAGGGCTACACCTTC. Translation gives CASSSGPYEGYTF.

V gene TRBV13 combines with J gene TRBJ2-1; D is perhaps TRBD1 (5 bases). Trimming removed 4 bases at V and 5 bases at J, with 15 bases between. The CDR3 extends over 15 amino acids. Germline V gives CDR1 PRHDT, CDR2 FYEKMQ (reference sequence). The CDR3 loop is CASSYPTELNNEQFF. In DNA form, the CDR3 reads TGTGCCAGCAGCTACCCGACAGAACTAAACAATGAGCAGTTCTTC.

The V gene is TRBV7-6, the J gene TRBJ2-3; D is possibly TRBD2 (5 bases). This CDR3 has 15 residues. Germline V CDR1 and CDR2: SGHVS, FNYEAQ. Trimming shortened V by 5 bases and J by 0 bases, and 12 bases separated the two germline ends. The CDR3 DNA reads TGTGCCAGCAGCGACCCTGGGGAGAGCACAGATACGCAGTATTTT. It encodes CASSDPGESTDTQYF.

The chain couples TRBV4-2 to TRBJ2-4; D gene unclear. Deletions cut 3 bases from V and 0 bases from J, with 9 bases between. Per germline, CDR1 LGHNA and CDR2 YNFKEQ. The CDR3 runs to 15 residues. Written as DNA, the CDR3 is TGTGCCAGCAGCCAGACCCCAGTAGCCAAAAACATTCAGTACTTC. Its translation: CASSQTPVAKNIQYF.

The V and J genes are TRBV30 and TRBJ1-5, with 7 bases that match TRBD1. The CDR3 runs to 14 residues. Trimming took 0 bases from V and 2 from J; bases not matched to a gene: 1. Germline CDR1 GTSNPN, CDR2 SVGIG (reference sequence). The CDR3 here is CAWSVGQGNQPQHF. In DNA form, the CDR3 reads TGTGCCTGGAGTGTAGGACAGGGCAATCAGCCCCAGCATTTT.

This rearrangement joins TRBV7-9 to TRBJ1-5; possible D gene TRBD1, 5 bases. The V gene's germline CDR1 is SEHNR and CDR2 FQNEAQ (reference sequence). The CDR3 runs 15 residues. V was clipped by 3 bases and J by 4 bases, with 13 bases between them. CDR3 residues: CASSLEGIGNQPQHF. DNA of the CDR3: TGTGCCAGCAGCTTGGAGGGGATAGGGAATCAGCCCCAGCATTTT.

This clone showed up just once. This chain connects TRBV5-5 to TRBJ1-4; D possibly corresponds to TRBD1 (5 bases). CDR3 size: 15 residues. Germline V gene sequence: CDR1 SGHKS, CDR2 YYEKEE (reference sequence). V dropped 4 bases and J dropped 6 bases, with 16 bases sitting between them. The CDR3 DNA reads TGTGCCAGCAGCCCCGGCCAGGGCAGGGATGAAAAACTGTTTTTT. Translating it yields CASSPGQGRDEKLFF.